This TCR beta chain originates from a study of T cell repertoires in cytomegalovirus infection. Looking at the study overall: Indicated by public TCR beta signatures were CMV infection and matching HLA type. Overall study results and limits: Dominating the ex vivo response were TCR beta clonotypes that were CMV-specific and HLA-C-restricted.

This clonotype was seen only a few times. Antigen specificity is unknown. TCRdb itself ran the reads through MiXCR, one entry per CDR3 protein. The sample lists some 920,000 distinct CDR3 sequences; around 30% were seen once. The CDR3 runs to 15 residues. In germline, CDR1 is LNHDA, CDR2 SQIVND (reference sequence). Trimming took 3 bases from V and 3 from J, leaving 12 bases between them. This chain joins TRBV19 and TRBJ2-1; unclear D gene. Sequenced material: cultured CD8+ T cells from PBMCs, taken from culture after CMV antigen stimulation. This receptor was identified in a human donor in good health (CMV status not recorded). Some clones in this sample may be carry-over from other donors' samples. CDR3 in amino acids: CASSIGTNRYNEQFF. As DNA, the CDR3 is TGTGCCAGTAGTATCGGTACAAATCGCTACAATGAGCAGTTCTTC.